The rows below give T cell receptor beta chains drawn from one sample of a study of blood T cell repertoires in COVID-19. Libraries were prepared by immunoSEQ multiplex PCR; TCRdb keeps only in-frame clonotypes and omits some of them. The table lists roughly 130,000 clones, around 85% of them singletons. The source material was PBMCs or T cells enriched from blood (not recorded which). These receptors all stem from a man aged 45-60 years who had recovered from COVID-19. The conserved cysteine and the conserved F or W are not part of the CDR3 here. Some rows mark clone size as missing; the rest say once, few, many or name a class of expanded clone.

clone size: -
V gene: TRBV3-1/TRBV3-2
J gene: TRBJ1-3
CDR3 protein: ASSGDRVSGNTIY

clone size: once
V gene: TRBV5-1
J gene: TRBJ2-1
CDR3 protein: ASSLLAGGTNEQF

clone size: -
V gene: TRBV5-1
J gene: TRBJ2-7
CDR3 protein: ASSPRGAGSSYEQY

clone size: -
V gene: TRBV10-3
J gene: TRBJ1-1
CDR3 protein: AISVGGALGTEAF

clone size: few
V gene: TRBV28
J gene: TRBJ2-5
CDR3 protein: ASTPAGQGGRDETQY

clone size: -
V gene: TRBV2
J gene: TRBJ2-5
CDR3 protein: AKSDSEETQY

clone size: -
V gene: TRBV12-3/TRBV12-4
J gene: TRBJ2-3
CDR3 protein: ASSLQGPDTQY

clone size: -
V gene: TRBV12-3/TRBV12-4
J gene: TRBJ2-1
CDR3 protein: ASSFLEAGEQF

clone size: -
V gene: TRBV7-3
J gene: TRBJ1-2
CDR3 protein: ASSLKGSGGYT

clone size: -
V gene: TRBV3-1/TRBV3-2
J gene: TRBJ1-2
CDR3 protein: ASSRGQIYGYT

clone size: -
V gene: TRBV11-2
J gene: TRBJ1-1
CDR3 protein: ASSPSTGDPEAF

clone size: -
V gene: TRBV27
J gene: TRBJ1-1
CDR3 protein: ASSFHPPGFRTEAF

clone size: -
V gene: TRBV7-2
J gene: TRBJ2-3
CDR3 protein: ASSEDGTTRLDTQY

clone size: -
V gene: TRBV11-2
J gene: TRBJ1-2
CDR3 protein: ASSLVPGDYGYT

clone size: once
V gene: TRBV29-1
J gene: TRBJ2-3
CDR3 protein: SVVPNRDSLGTDTQY

clone size: -
V gene: TRBV7-2
J gene: TRBJ2-5
CDR3 protein: ASTAGGVETQY

clone size: -
V gene: TRBV6-6
J gene: TRBJ2-3
CDR3 protein: ASSPGQVSTDTQY

clone size: -
V gene: TRBV6-1
J gene: TRBJ1-2
CDR3 protein: ASSDGRYYGYT

clone size: many
V gene: TRBV29-1
J gene: TRBJ1-2
CDR3 protein: SVPSQGVRGYT

clone size: -
V gene: TRBV27
J gene: TRBJ1-6
CDR3 protein: ASTRGRGNSPLH

clone size: -
V gene: TRBV5-4
J gene: TRBJ2-3
CDR3 protein: ASSLYAGGSTDTQY

clone size: -
V gene: TRBV6-5
J gene: TRBJ1-1
CDR3 protein: ASIPQGINTEAF

clone size: -
V gene: TRBV19
J gene: TRBJ2-3
CDR3 protein: ASSIWISGGGRGTDTQY

clone size: -
V gene: TRBV2
J gene: TRBJ1-5
CDR3 protein: ASSGQGIRQQPQH

clone size: -
V gene: TRBV7-9
J gene: TRBJ2-7
CDR3 protein: ASSRRATGGSDEQY

clone size: -
V gene: TRBV5-1
J gene: TRBJ2-1
CDR3 protein: ASSLALAGDNEQF

clone size: once
V gene: TRBV12-3/TRBV12-4
J gene: TRBJ1-2
CDR3 protein: ASSRDRGYGYT

clone size: -
V gene: TRBV5-5
J gene: TRBJ2-3
CDR3 protein: ASSLDPGFGDTQY

clone size: -
V gene: TRBV6-5
J gene: TRBJ1-6
CDR3 protein: ASSSQVPYSPLH

clone size: -
V gene: TRBV7-3
J gene: TRBJ2-7
CDR3 protein: ASSRAPLGTGGLYEQY

clone size: few
V gene: TRBV2
J gene: TRBJ1-6
CDR3 protein: ASSWETDNSPLH

clone size: few
V gene: TRBV11-2
J gene: TRBJ1-2
CDR3 protein: ASSFRTGVNYGYT

clone size: -
V gene: TRBV6-5
J gene: TRBJ1-3
CDR3 protein: ASSYSSGGGNTIY

clone size: once
V gene: TRBV6-5
J gene: TRBJ1-4
CDR3 protein: ASSSTGGNEKLF

clone size: -
V gene: TRBV18
J gene: TRBJ1-1
CDR3 protein: ASSPLGTGMNTEAF

clone size: once
V gene: TRBV5-5
J gene: TRBJ1-4
CDR3 protein: ASSLGTLEKLF

clone size: -
V gene: TRBV6-2/TRBV6-3
J gene: TRBJ1-1
CDR3 protein: ASSYYSEGNTEAF

clone size: few
V gene: TRBV4-2
J gene: TRBJ1-2
CDR3 protein: ASSQGLLDGYT

clone size: -
V gene: TRBV4-3
J gene: TRBJ1-4
CDR3 protein: ASSQDLTNDISLAKLF

clone size: once
V gene: TRBV11-1
J gene: TRBJ2-3
CDR3 protein: ASSLLLADTQY

clone size: -
V gene: TRBV5-1
J gene: TRBJ1-5
CDR3 protein: ASSLLPSSDQPQH

clone size: -
V gene: TRBV6-5
J gene: TRBJ2-7
CDR3 protein: ASTGVPTSGYEQY

clone size: once
V gene: TRBV10-3
J gene: TRBJ1-2
CDR3 protein: AISAGGNGYT

clone size: -
V gene: TRBV19
J gene: TRBJ1-2
CDR3 protein: ASSAGVAGGGYT

clone size: -
V gene: TRBV7-6
J gene: TRBJ2-5
CDR3 protein: ASSSQRIEETQY

clone size: -
V gene: TRBV27
J gene: TRBJ1-6
CDR3 protein: ASSYSNNSPLH

clone size: once
V gene: TRBV9
J gene: TRBJ2-1
CDR3 protein: ASSFSGGSSYNEQF

clone size: -
V gene: TRBV4-3
J gene: TRBJ2-5
CDR3 protein: ASSQDGGAKGETQY

clone size: -
V gene: TRBV6-5
J gene: TRBJ2-5
CDR3 protein: ASSHTDRVGTQY

clone size: -
V gene: TRBV6-2/TRBV6-3
J gene: TRBJ2-3
CDR3 protein: ASSYLGGGTDTQY